These 11 T cell receptor beta chains were sequenced from one sample in a study of blood T cell repertoires in COVID-19. Here immunoSEQ multiplex PCR was the method, and the copy in TCRdb shows in-frame clones only, minus some. This table has 210,000 or so clones, about 91% appearing once. Sequencing input: peripheral blood. These receptors came from a man aged 18 to 29 with active or convalescent COVID-19.

The chain uses TRBV15 and TRBJ2-1; a possible D gene is TRBD1 (6 bases). Germline V gives CDR1 LNHNV, CDR2 YYDKDF (reference sequence). V dropped 1 base and J dropped 3 bases, with 13 bases sitting between them. The CDR3 consists of 16 residues. For the CDR3, the DNA is TGTGCCACCAGCAGAGTTTCCCAGGGGATCTACAATGAGCAGTTCTTC. Its translation is CATSRVSQGIYNEQFF.

The gene calls are TRBV28 and TRBJ2-7, with D possibly TRBD2 on 6 matching bases. The CDR3 totals 14 residues. Germline V gives CDR1 MDHEN, CDR2 SYDVKM. Deletions cut 4 bases from V and 3 bases from J, with 13 bases between. CDR3 in amino acids: CASSSGLTVYEQYF. In DNA form, the CDR3 reads TGTGCCAGCAGTTCGGGACTTACAGTCTACGAGCAGTACTTC.

The chain has TRBV28 and TRBJ1-2; 7 bases align to TRBD1. The CDR3 extends over 14 amino acids. CDR1 and CDR2 (germline): MDHEN, SYDVKM. Trimming took 7 bases from V and 1 from J; bases not matched to a gene: 6. Here the CDR3 DNA reads TGTGCCAGCACCCTGACAGGGCGTAACTATGGCTACACCTTC. This gives the protein CASTLTGRNYGYTF.

The genes are TRBV19 and TRBJ1-6; 7 positions match TRBD1. J lost 8 bases, V lost 9 bases, and 19 bases had no gene match. Germline lookup yields CDR1 LNHDA and CDR2 SQIVND (reference sequence). The CDR3 sequence is 17 residues long. Here the CDR3 DNA reads TGTGCCAGCAAAGACTCGGACAGGTTATCTATATATTCACCCCTCCACTTT. Amino acid sequence: CASKDSDRLSIYSPLHF.

CDR3 bases: TGCAGTGCTAGTCTGGGCGCCTATGGCTACACCTTC. Amino acid sequence: CSASLGAYGYTF. The chain combines TRBV20-1 with TRBJ1-2; D gene uncertain. Deletions cut 3 bases from V and 4 bases from J, with 9 bases between. In germline, CDR1 is DFQATT, CDR2 SNEGSKA (reference sequence). The CDR3 totals 12 residues.

V usage is TRBV20-1 and J usage is TRBJ1-1; D is ambiguous. Trimming shortened V by 3 bases and J by 3 bases, and 8 bases separated the two germline ends. The CDR3 covers 12 residues. The germline gives CDR1 DFQATT, CDR2 SNEGSKA (reference sequence). In DNA form, the CDR3 reads TGCAGTGCTAGTCGGGGTTACACTGAAGCTTTCTTT. Protein product: CSASRGYTEAFF.

The J gene is TRBJ1-1, the V gene TRBV6-2 or TRBV6-3; D not resolved. The CDR3 totals 17 residues. Trimming removed 2 bases from V and 1 base from J, with 17 bases in between. CDR1 and CDR2 (germline): MNHEY, SVGEGT. The chain's CDR3 is CASSYPSGTEWNTEAFF. The DNA of the CDR3 is TGTGCCAGCAGTTACCCGAGCGGAACAGAGTGGAACACTGAAGCTTTCTTT.

CDR3: CASSATSGSTDTQYF. The DNA of the CDR3 is TGTGCCAGCAGCGCAACTAGCGGTAGCACAGATACGCAGTATTTT. This chain links TRBV5-4 with TRBJ2-3, with TRBD2 matching 8 bases. Per germline, CDR1 SGHNT and CDR2 YYREEE (reference sequence). This CDR3 region has 15 residues. With V trimmed by 4 bases and J by 0 bases, 4 bases remained unmatched.

This chain links TRBV7-9 with TRBJ1-1; perhaps TRBD1 as D (6 bases). V was pared by 0 bases and J by 5 bases, with 13 bases between. The CDR3 contains 15 residues. Germline V gene lookup returns CDR1 SEHNR and CDR2 FQNEAQ (reference sequence). The CDR3: CASSLATGTRTEAFF. Here the CDR3 DNA reads TGTGCCAGCAGCTTAGCAACAGGGACGAGGACTGAAGCTTTCTTT.

The J gene is TRBJ1-3, the V gene TRBV7-2, with TRBD1 matching over 9 bases. Germline V CDR1 and CDR2: SGHTA, FQGNSA. V lost 6 bases and J lost 1; bases outside the gene matches: 4. The CDR3 consists of 15 residues. CDR3 protein: CASRLTGGSGNTIYF. The DNA for the CDR3 is TGTGCCAGCAGACTGACAGGGGGATCTGGAAACACCATATATTTT.

This chain links TRBV7-3 with TRBJ2-5; tentative D call: TRBD1 (6 bases). CDR1 and CDR2 from the germline V gene are SGHTA and FQGTGA. The CDR3 consists of 16 residues. V was trimmed by 0 bases and J by 1 base, leaving 12 bases between them. The CDR3 bases are TGTGCCAGCAGCTTAACCGGGACATCTTTCCAAGAGACCCAGTACTTC. Its protein product is CASSLTGTSFQETQYF. Drawing the rest from reference TRBV7-3 and TRBJ2-5, the complete variable domain is GAGVSQTPSNKVTEKGKYVELRCDPISGHTALYWYRQSLGQGPEFLIYFQGTGAADDSGLPNDRFFAVRPEGSVSTLKIQRTERGDSAVYLCASSLTGTSFQETQYFGPGTRLLVL.